The rows below give T cell receptor beta chains drawn from one sample of a study of shared clonotypes between healthy human individuals. Measured with immunoSEQ multiplex PCR; TCRdb has only the in-frame clones, and not every one. The table shows about 690,000 clones, with 90% occurring only once. The sequenced sample consisted of memory CD8+ T cells from PBMCs. All receptors derive from a man younger than 35 in good health. Some clones in this sample may be carry-over from other donors' samples. The CDR3 runs from the conserved cysteine through the conserved F or W. Rows may omit the clone size; those that give it use once, few, many or a size class.

j_gene | v_gene | abundance | CDR3aa
TRBJ1-5 | TRBV7-8 | - | CASSPTFGANQPQHF
TRBJ2-2 | TRBV11-2 | - | CASSSTWRRNTGELFF
TRBJ2-1 | TRBV5-4 | - | CASSLAVASGRDNEQFF
TRBJ2-1 | TRBV7-9 | - | CASSLGVRILSSYNEQFF
TRBJ1-4 | TRBV7-9 | - | CASSPSGGDNPATNEKLFF
TRBJ2-7 | TRBV7-6 | - | CASSSLSIRGPSGQYF
TRBJ1-5 | TRBV6-1 | - | CASRTGSSQPQHF
TRBJ2-7 | TRBV7-9 | - | CASSLGGREQYF
TRBJ1-1 | TRBV19 | - | CASIQRQERTEAFF
TRBJ2-3 | TRBV5-8 | once | CASSHHRGAGDTQYF
TRBJ2-7 | TRBV19 | - | CASSILLRYEQYF
TRBJ2-3 | TRBV5-1 | - | CASRLDLAGYGDTQYF
TRBJ2-3 | TRBV6-5 | - | CASRIGLGSTDTQYF
TRBJ2-2 | TRBV7-9 | - | CASSLVGVGTGELFF
TRBJ2-3 | TRBV9 | - | CASSVGGFNTDTQYF
TRBJ1-2 | TRBV19 | - | CASSRGRTYGYTF
TRBJ1-2 | TRBV5-6 | - | CASSPGQGAAGYTF
TRBJ1-4 | TRBV28 | once | CASSKFGTVNEKLFF
TRBJ1-1 | TRBV28 | - | CASSLNRRRGTEAFF
TRBJ2-2 | TRBV28 | - | CASSSDGLDTGELFF
TRBJ2-7 | TRBV5-8 | - | CASSSTGLANYEQYF
TRBJ2-5 | TRBV5-6 | - | CASSRPGLELAGLTHF
TRBJ2-1 | TRBV11-2 | - | CASSLDYRVAYNEQFF
TRBJ2-7 | TRBV7-9 | - | CASSLEAGEFYEQYF
TRBJ2-7 | TRBV28 | - | CASSSAAQPHEQYF
TRBJ2-7 | TRBV7-2 | - | CASSLGGLREQYF
TRBJ2-7 | TRBV27 | - | CASTPQWGLHEQYF
TRBJ2-2 | TRBV4-3 | - | CASSLGLAGLTGELFF
TRBJ1-1 | TRBV27 | - | CASSLRGYTEAFF
TRBJ1-1 | TRBV6-5 | - | CATRQGGYTEAFF
TRBJ1-2 | TRBV4-2 | few | CASSQTSFYGYTF
TRBJ1-2 | TRBV4-3 | - | CASSQVEGLSGYTF
TRBJ1-5 | TRBV4-1 | - | CASSPLIGLNNQPQHF
TRBJ2-3 | TRBV7-9 | - | CVARVATDTQYF
TRBJ2-5 | TRBV29-1 | - | CSVGWRETQYF
TRBJ2-5 | TRBV11-2 | once | CASSLSGVAGVETQYF
TRBJ2-7 | TRBV28 | - | CASSLFVHYEQYF
TRBJ2-6 | TRBV7-3 | - | CASSQGGSGANVLTF
TRBJ2-3 | TRBV4-1 | - | CASSQEGDTQYF
TRBJ2-2 | TRBV9 | - | CASSVGGTANTGELFF
TRBJ2-7 | TRBV27 | - | CASRNTPGLASYEQYF
TRBJ2-1 | TRBV7-8 | many | CASSLRTGTDEQFF
TRBJ2-7 | TRBV7-2 | - | CASSLYVRRYEQYF
TRBJ2-7 | TRBV27 | - | CASSLRGTGHEQYF
TRBJ2-7 | TRBV5-6 | - | CASSQTGLGDYEQYF
TRBJ2-7 | TRBV10-1 | - | CAIVAEVGATYEQYF
TRBJ2-7 | TRBV5-6 | - | CASSLVGGAYEQYF
TRBJ2-7 | TRBV27 | once | CASSLGSGTIYEQYF
TRBJ2-7 | TRBV27 | - | CASSFVGTGYEQYF
TRBJ2-5 | TRBV5-6 | once | CASSFGETQYF
TRBJ2-4 | TRBV7-2 | - | CASSQTGGAKNIQYF
TRBJ2-7 | TRBV30 | - | CAWSGLAGGQTWSEQYF
TRBJ2-7 | TRBV19 | - | CASGGQRIYEQYF
TRBJ2-7 | TRBV5-8 | - | CASSLPSSPYEQYF
TRBJ2-1 | TRBV6-5 | - | CASSSEGGNSYNEQFF